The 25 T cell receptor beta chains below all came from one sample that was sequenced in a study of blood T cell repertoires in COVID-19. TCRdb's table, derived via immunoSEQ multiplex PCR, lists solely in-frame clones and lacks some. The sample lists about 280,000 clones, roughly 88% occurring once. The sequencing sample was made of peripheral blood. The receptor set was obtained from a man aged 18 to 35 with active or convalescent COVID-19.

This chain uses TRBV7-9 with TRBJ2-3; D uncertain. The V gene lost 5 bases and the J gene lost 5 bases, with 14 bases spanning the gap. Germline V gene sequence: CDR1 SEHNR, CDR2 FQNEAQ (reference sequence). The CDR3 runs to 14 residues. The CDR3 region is CASSAGMGEDTQYF. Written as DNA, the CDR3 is TGTGCCAGCAGCGCTGGAATGGGCGAAGATACGCAGTATTTT.

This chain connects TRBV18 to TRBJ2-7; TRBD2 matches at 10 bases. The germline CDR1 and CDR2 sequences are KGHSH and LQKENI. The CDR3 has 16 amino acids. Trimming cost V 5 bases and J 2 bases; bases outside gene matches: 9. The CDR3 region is CASSLPGTSEPYEQYF. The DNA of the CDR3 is TGTGCCAGCTCATTACCCGGGACTAGCGAACCCTACGAGCAGTACTTC. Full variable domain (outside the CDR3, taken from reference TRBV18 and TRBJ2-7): NAGVMQNPRHLVRRRGQEARLRCSPMKGHSHVYWYRQLPEEGLKFMVYLQKENIIDESGMPKERFSAEFPKEGPSILRIQQVVRGDSAAYFCASSLPGTSEPYEQYFGPGTRLTVT.

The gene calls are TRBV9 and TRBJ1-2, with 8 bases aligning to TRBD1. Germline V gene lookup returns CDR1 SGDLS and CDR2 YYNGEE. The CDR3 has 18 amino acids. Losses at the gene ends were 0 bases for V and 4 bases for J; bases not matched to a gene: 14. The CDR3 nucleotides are TGTGCCAGCAGCGTAGGCCAAATAGGACAGGGTGGGGTCTATGGCTACACCTTC. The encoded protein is CASSVGQIGQGGVYGYTF. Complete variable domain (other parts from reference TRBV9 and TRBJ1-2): DSGVTQTPKHLITATGQRVTLRCSPRSGDLSVYWYQQSLDQGLQFLIQYYNGEERAKGNILERFSAQQFPDLHSELNLSSLELGDSALYFCASSVGQIGQGGVYGYTFGSGTRLTVV.

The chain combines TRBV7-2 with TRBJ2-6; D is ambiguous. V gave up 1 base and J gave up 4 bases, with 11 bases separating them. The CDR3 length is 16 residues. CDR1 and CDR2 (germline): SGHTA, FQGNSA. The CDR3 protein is CASSLDSTAGANVLTF. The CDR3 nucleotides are TGTGCCAGCAGCTTAGATTCCACAGCCGGGGCCAACGTCCTGACTTTC.

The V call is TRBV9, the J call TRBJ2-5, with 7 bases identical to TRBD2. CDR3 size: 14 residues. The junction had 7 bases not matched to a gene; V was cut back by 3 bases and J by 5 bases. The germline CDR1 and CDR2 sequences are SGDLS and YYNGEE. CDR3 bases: TGTGCCAGCAGCGCCCTTTTGGGGGGGGAGACCCAGTACTTC. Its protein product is CASSALLGGETQYF.

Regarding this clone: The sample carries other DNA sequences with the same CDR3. The CDR3 loop reads CASSLGGTGPYEQYF. In DNA, the CDR3 is TGTGCCAGCAGTTTGGGCGGGACAGGGCCCTACGAGCAGTACTTC. This chain joins TRBV27 and TRBJ2-7; 9 bases fit TRBD1. This CDR3 has 15 residues. Germline V CDR1 and CDR2: MNHEY, SMNVEV (reference sequence). V was clipped by 3 bases and J by 2 bases; unmatched bases: 5.

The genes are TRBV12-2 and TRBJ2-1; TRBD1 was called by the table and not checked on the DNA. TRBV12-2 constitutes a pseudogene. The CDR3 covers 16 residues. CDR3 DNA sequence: TGTGCAAGTCGCTCCCGGGACAGGGGACTCTACAATGAGCAGTTCTTC. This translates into CASRSRDRGLYNEQFF.

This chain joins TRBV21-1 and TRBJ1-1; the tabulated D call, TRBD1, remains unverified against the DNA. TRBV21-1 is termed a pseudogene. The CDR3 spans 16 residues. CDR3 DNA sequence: TGTGCCAGCAGCAAAGCGACAGGACAGGGCTTCACTGAAGCTTTCTTT. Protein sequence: CASSKATGQGFTEAFF.

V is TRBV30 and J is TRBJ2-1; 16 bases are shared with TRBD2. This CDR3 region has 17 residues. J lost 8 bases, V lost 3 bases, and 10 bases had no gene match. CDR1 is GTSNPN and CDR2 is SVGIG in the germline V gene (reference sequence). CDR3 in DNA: TGTGCCTGGAGAGACAGAGGGACTAGCGGGGGGGTTGATGAGCAGTTCTTC. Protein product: CAWRDRGTSGGVDEQFF.

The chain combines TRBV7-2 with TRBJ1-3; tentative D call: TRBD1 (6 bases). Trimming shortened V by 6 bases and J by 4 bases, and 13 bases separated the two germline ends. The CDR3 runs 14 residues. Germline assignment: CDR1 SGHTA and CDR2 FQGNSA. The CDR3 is CASRFSRGGNTIYF. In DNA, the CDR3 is TGTGCCAGCAGGTTTTCGAGGGGGGGAAACACCATATATTTT.

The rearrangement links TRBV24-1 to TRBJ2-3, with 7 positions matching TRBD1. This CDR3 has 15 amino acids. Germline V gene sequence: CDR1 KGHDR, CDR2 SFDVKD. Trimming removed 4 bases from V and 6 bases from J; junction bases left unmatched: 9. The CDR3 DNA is TGTGCCACCAGTGACCCCCGACAGGGCTGGGATACGCAGTATTTT. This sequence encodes CATSDPRQGWDTQYF.

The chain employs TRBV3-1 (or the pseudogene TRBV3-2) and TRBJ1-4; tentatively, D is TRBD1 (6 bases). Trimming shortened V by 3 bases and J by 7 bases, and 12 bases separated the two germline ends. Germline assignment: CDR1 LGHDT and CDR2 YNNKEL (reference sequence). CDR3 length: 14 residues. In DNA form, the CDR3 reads TGTGCCAGCAGCCAGGACAGTGGCGGTGAAAAACTGTTTTTT. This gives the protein CASSQDSGGEKLFF.

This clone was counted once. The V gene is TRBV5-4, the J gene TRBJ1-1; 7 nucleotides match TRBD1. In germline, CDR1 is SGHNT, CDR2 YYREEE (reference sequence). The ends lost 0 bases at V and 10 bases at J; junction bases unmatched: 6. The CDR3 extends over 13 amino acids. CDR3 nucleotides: TGTGCCAGCAGCTTGGGGACAGGAAATGGAGCTTTCTTT. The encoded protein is CASSLGTGNGAFF.

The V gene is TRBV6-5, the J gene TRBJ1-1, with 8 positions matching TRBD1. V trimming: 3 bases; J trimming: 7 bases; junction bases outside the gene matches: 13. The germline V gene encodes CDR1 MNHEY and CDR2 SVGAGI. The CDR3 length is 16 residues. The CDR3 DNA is TGTGCCAGCAGTTATTTGGGACCGACAGGGGTGGATGAAGCTTTCTTT. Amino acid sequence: CASSYLGPTGVDEAFF.

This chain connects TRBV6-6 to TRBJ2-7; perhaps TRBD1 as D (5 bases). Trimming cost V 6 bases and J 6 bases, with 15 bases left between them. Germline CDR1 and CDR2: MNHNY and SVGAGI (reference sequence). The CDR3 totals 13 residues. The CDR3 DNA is TGTGCCAGCAGCAAACCCGGACACTTCGAGCAGTACTTC. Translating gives CASSKPGHFEQYF.

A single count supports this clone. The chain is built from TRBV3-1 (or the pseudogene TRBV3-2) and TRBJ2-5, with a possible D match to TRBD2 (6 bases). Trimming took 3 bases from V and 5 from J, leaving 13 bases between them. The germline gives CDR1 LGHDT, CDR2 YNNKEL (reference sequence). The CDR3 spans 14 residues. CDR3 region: CASSQLLARETQYF. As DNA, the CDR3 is TGTGCCAGCAGCCAGCTCCTAGCGAGGGAGACCCAGTACTTC.

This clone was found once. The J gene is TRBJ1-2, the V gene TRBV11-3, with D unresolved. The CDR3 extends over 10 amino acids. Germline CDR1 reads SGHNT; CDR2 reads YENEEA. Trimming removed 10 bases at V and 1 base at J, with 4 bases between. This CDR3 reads CATVNYGYTF. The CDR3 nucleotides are TGTGCCACTGTTAACTATGGCTACACCTTC.

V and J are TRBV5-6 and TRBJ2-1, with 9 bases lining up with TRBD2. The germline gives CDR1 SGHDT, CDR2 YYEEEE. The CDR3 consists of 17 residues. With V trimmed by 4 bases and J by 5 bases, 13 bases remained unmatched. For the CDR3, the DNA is TGTGCCAGCAGCCCTCCACCCAGGACTAGCGCGGACAATGAGCAGTTCTTC. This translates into CASSPPPRTSADNEQFF.

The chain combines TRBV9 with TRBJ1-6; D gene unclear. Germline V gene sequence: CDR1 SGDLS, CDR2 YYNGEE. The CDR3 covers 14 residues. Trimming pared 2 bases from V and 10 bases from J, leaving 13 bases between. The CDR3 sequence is CASSVTDSYSPLHF. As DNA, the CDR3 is TGTGCCAGCAGCGTGACTGATAGTTACTCACCCCTCCACTTT.

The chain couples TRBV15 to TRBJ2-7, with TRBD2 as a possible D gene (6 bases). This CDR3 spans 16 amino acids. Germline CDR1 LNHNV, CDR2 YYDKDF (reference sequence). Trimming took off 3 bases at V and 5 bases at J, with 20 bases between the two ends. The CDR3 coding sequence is TGTGCCACCAGCAGCTTTACGCGGGACTGGCCCCACGAGCAGTACTTC. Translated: CATSSFTRDWPHEQYF.

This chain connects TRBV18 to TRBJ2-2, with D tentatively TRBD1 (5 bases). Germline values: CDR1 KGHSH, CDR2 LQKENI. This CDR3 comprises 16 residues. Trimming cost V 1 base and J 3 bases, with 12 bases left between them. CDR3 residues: CASSPLGQGDTGELFF. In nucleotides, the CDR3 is TGTGCCAGCTCACCACTAGGCCAGGGTGACACCGGGGAGCTGTTTTTT.

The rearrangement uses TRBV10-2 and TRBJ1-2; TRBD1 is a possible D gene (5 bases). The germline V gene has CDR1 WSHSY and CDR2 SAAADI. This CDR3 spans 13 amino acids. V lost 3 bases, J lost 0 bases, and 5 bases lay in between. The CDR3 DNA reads TGCGCCAGCAGTGAAGGGGCTAACTATGGCTACACCTTC. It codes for CASSEGANYGYTF.

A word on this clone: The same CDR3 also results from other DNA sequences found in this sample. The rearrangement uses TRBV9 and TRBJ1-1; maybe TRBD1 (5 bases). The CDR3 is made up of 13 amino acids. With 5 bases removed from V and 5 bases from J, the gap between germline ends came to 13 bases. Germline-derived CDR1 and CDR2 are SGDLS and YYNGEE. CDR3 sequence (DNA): TGTGCCAGCAGTCCCGGGGGGGGAACTGAAGCTTTCTTT. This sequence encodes CASSPGGGTEAFF.

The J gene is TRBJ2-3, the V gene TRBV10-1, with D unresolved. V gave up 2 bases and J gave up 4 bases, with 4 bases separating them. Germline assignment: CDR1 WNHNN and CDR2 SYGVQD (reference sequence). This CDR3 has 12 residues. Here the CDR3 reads CASSEGPDTQYF. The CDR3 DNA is TGCGCCAGCAGTGAGGGCCCAGATACGCAGTATTTT.

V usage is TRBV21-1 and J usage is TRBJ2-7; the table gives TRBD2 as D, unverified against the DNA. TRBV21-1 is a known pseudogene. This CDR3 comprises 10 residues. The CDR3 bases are TGTGCCAGCCGGGGGAGCGAGCAGTACTTC. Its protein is CASRGSEQYF.